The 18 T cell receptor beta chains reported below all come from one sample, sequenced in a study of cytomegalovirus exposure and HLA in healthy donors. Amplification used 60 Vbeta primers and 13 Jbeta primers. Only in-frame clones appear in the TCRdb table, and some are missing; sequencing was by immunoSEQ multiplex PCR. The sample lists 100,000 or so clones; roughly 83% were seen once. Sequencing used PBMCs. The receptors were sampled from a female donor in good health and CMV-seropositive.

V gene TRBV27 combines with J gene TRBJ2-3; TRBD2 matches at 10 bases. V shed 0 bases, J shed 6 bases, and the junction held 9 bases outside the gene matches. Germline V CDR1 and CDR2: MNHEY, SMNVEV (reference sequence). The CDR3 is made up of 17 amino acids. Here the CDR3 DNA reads TGTGCCAGCAGTTTATCCCTACTAGCGGGGCTTTTGGATACGCAGTATTTT. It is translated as CASSLSLLAGLLDTQYF.

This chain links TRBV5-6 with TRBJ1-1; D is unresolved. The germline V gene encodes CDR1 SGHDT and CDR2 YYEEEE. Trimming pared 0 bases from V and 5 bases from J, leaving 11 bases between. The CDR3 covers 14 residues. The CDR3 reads CASSLAGLRTEAFF. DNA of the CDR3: TGTGCCAGCAGCTTGGCCGGGTTGAGGACTGAAGCTTTCTTT.

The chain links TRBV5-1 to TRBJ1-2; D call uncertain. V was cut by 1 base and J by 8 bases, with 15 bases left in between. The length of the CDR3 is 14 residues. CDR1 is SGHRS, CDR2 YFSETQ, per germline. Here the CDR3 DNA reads TGCGCCAGCAGCTTGTCGGTAGGGAGTGGAGGCTACACCTTC. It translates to CASSLSVGSGGYTF.

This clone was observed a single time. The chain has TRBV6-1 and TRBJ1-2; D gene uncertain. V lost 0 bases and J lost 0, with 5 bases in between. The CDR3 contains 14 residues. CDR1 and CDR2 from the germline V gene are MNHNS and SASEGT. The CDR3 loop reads CASSEAGANYGYTF. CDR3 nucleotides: TGTGCCAGCAGTGAAGCCGGAGCTAACTATGGCTACACCTTC.

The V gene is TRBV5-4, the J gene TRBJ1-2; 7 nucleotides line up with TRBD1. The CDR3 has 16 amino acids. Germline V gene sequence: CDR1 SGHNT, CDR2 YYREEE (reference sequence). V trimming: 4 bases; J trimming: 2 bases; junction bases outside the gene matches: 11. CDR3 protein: CASSPGQVSLNYGYTF. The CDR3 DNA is TGTGCCAGCAGCCCCGGACAGGTTTCTTTAAACTATGGCTACACCTTC.

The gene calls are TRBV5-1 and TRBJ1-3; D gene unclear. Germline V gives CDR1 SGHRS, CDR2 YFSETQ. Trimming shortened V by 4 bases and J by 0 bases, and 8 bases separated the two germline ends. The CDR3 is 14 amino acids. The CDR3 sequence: CASSPPGSGNTIYF. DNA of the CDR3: TGCGCCAGCAGCCCCCCGGGCTCTGGAAACACCATATATTTT.

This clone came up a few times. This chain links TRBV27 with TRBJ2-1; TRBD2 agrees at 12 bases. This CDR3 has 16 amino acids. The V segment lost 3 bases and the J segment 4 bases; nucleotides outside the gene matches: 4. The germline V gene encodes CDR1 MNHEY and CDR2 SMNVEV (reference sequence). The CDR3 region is CASSFGLAGFYNEQFF. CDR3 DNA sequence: TGTGCCAGCAGTTTCGGACTAGCGGGGTTTTACAATGAGCAGTTCTTC.

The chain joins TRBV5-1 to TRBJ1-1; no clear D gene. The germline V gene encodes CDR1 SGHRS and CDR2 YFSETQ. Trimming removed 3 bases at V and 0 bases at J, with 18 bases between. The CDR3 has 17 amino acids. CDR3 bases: TGCGCCAGCAGCTATCAAGGGTGGGGAGGGATGAACACTGAAGCTTTCTTT. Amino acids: CASSYQGWGGMNTEAFF.

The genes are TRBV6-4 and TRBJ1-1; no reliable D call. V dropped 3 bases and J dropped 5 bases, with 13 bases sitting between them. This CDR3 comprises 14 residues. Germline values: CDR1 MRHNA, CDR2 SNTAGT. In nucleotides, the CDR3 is TGTGCCAGCAGTGAAGAGGGCAGTGCAACTGAAGCTTTCTTT. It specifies CASSEEGSATEAFF.

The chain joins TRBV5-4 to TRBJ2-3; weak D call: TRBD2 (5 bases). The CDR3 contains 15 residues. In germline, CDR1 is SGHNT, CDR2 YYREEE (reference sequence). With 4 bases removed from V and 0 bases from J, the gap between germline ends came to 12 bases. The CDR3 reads CASSPEGRSTDTQYF. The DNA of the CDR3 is TGTGCCAGCAGCCCAGAGGGTCGTAGCACAGATACGCAGTATTTT.

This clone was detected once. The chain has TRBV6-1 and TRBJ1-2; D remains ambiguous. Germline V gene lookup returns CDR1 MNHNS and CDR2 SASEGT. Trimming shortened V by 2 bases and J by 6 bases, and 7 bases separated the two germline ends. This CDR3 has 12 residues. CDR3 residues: CASSEPLHGYTF. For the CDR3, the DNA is TGTGCCAGCAGTGAACCCCTACATGGCTACACCTTC.

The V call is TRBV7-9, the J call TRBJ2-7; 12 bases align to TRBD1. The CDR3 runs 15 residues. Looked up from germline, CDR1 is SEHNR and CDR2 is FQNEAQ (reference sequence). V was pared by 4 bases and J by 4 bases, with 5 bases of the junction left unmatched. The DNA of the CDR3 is TGTGCCAGCAGCTACGGGACAGGGGGCAGGTACGAGCAGTACTTC. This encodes CASSYGTGGRYEQYF.

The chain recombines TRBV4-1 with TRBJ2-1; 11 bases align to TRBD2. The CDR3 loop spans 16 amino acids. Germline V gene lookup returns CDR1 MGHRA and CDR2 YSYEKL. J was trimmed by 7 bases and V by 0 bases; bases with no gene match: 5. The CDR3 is CASSQDRLAGGNEQFF. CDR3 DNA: TGCGCCAGCAGCCAAGATCGGCTAGCGGGAGGAAATGAGCAGTTCTTC.

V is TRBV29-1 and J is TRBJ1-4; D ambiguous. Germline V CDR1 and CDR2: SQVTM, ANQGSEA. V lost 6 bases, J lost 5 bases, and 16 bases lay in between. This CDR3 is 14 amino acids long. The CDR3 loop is CSVNGPAGNEKLFF. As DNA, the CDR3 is TGCAGCGTGAATGGTCCAGCGGGGAATGAAAAACTGTTTTTT.

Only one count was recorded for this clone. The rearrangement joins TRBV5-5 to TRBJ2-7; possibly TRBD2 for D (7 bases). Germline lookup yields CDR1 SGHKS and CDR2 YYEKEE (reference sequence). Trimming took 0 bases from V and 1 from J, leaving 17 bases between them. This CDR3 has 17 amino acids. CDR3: CASSLGGRGPLSYEQYF. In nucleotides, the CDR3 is TGTGCCAGCAGCTTGGGGGGGCGGGGGCCCCTATCCTACGAGCAGTACTTC.

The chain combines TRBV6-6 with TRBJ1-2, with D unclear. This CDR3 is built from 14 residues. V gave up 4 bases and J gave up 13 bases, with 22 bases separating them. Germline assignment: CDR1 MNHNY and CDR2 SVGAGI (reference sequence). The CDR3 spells CASSSSSGLPLGTF. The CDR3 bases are TGTGCCAGCAGTTCCTCCTCCGGACTGCCCCTTGGCACCTTC.

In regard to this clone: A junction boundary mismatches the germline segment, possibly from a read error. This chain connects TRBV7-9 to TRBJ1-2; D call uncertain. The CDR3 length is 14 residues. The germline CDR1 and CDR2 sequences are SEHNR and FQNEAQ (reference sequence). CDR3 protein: CSSSLADAYRDYTF. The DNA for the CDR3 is TGTTCCAGCAGCTTAGCCGACGCTTATCGGGACTACACCTTC. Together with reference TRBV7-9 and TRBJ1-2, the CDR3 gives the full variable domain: DTGVSQNPRHKITKRGQNVTFRCDPISEHNRLYWYRQTLGQGPEFLTYFQNEAQLEKSRLLSDRFSAERPKGSFSTLEIQRTEQGDSAMYLCSSSLADAYRDYTFGSGTRLTVV.

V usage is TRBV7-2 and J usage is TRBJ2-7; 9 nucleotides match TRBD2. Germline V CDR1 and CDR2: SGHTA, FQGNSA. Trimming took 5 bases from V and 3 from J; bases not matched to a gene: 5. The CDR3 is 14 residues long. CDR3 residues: CASSHSGGYYEQYF. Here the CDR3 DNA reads TGTGCCAGCAGCCATAGCGGGGGCTACTACGAGCAGTACTTC.